Sequencing of this TCR beta chain was carried out in a study of blood T cell repertoires in COVID-19. Study as a whole: Material from acute and convalescent COVID-19 was sourced from the United States, Italy and Spain. The cDNA or gDNA used as material had been derived from T cells, B-cell-depleted T cells, or PBMCs.

Per the study methods: Amplifying reference gene primers gave estimates of nucleated cell counts. The repertoire was sequenced with immunoSEQ multiplex PCR; TCRdb's copy has only in-frame clones and lacks some. Clonal size and the V and J genes are those of that table, whereas D and trimming came from the DNA. This repertoire shows under 150,000 clones, about 88% found once; its top ten account for under 3%. This CDR3 is built from 19 residues. The trim removed 0 bases at V and 5 bases at J, leaving 18 bases unmatched. CDR1 and CDR2 from the germline V gene are SGDLS and YYNGEE. This rearrangement joins TRBV9 to TRBJ1-2; 8 bases are shared with TRBD1. The sequence was obtained from a human donor in a cohort sampled during active COVID-19. Sequenced input: peripheral blood. CDR3 DNA: TGTGCCAGCAGCGTAGACAACCAGGGGGCTCCGGGGAGGGCTTATGGCTACACCTTC. Residues: CASSVDNQGAPGRAYGYTF.